This entry features one T cell receptor beta chain sequence. The data belong to a study of graft-versus-host responses after intestinal transplantation. Assay used: immunoSEQ multiplex PCR; TCRdb lists only in-frame clones, some missing. Of 20,000 to 30,000 clones listed, roughly 80% are singletons. J gave up 2 bases and V 5 bases, and 5 bases lay outside the gene matches. From germline, CDR1 is MDHEN and CDR2 SYDVKM. This CDR3 has 16 residues. V is TRBV28 and J is TRBJ2-1, with 11 bases aligning to TRBD2. Sequenced material: PBMCs, taken around 28 days after intestinal transplant. The clonotype comes from a human patient who received an intestinal transplant, so some T cells may come from the graft donor. Here the CDR3 DNA reads TGTGCCAGCAGTCCCGTAGCGGGAGGGCCCTACAATGAGCAGTTCTTC. Protein sequence: CASSPVAGGPYNEQFF.